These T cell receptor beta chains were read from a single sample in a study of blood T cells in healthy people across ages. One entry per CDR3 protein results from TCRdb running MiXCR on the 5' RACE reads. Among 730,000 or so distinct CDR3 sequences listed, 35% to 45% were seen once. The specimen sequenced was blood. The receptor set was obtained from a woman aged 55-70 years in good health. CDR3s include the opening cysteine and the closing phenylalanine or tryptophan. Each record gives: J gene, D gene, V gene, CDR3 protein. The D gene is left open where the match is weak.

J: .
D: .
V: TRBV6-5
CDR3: CASSQHTGYEQYF

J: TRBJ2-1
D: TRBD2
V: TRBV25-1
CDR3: CTSSEIAGGLSNEQFF

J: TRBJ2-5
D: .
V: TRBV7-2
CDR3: CASSFMGVQETQYF

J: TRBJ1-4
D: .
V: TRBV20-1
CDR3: CSASGRVDEKLFF

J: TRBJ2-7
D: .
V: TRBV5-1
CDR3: CASSLEGDYEQYF

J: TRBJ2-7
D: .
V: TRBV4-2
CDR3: CASSQDLQGYRQWNYEQYF

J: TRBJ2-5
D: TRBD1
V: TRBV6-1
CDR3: CASRKDRVGETQYF

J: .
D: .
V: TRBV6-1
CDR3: CASSIGTVEANIQYF

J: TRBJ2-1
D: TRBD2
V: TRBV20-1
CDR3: CSARAGGPGNEQFF

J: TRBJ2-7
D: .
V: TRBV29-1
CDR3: CSVEDPLARDSYEQYF

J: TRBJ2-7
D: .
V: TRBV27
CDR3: CASSPEQGPFSYEQYF

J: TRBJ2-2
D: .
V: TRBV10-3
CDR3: CAINREPPGELFF

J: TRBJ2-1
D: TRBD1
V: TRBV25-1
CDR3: CASSDPRTGGETQFF

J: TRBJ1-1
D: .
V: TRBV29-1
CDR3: CSVGPLNTEAFF

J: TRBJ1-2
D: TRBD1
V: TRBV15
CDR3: CATSRDRVGGYTF

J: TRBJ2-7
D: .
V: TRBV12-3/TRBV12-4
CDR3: CASSPRQVSYEQYF

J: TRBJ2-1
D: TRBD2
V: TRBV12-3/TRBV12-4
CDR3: CASGRTSGRNEQFF

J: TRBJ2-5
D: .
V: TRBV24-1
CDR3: CATSGRGFGVLQETQYF

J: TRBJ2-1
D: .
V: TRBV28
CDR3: CASSFVGLARHEQFF

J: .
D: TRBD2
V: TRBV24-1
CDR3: CATSDATSGRIETQYF

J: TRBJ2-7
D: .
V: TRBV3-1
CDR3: CASSQDRGAWAYEQYF

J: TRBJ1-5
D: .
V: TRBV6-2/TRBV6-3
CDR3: CASKYVSNQPQHF

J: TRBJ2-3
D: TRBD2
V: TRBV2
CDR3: CASSEVRGLAGGDTQYF

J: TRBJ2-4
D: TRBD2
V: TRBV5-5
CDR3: CASSLGGEAKNIQYF

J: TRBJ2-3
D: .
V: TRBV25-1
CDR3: CASSRGAANADTQYF

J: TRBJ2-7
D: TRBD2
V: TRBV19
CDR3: CASSMGGAEQYF

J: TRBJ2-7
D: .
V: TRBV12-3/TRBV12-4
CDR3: CASGPQGYSYEQYF

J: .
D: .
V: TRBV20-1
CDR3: CSARQNVYEQYF

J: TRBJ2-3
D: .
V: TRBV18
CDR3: CASSPGALSTDTQYF

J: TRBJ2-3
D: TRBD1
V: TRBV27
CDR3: CASNLQGADTQYF

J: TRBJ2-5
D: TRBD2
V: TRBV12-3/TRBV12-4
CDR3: CASSPHSGGSTQYF

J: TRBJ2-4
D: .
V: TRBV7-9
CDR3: CASDSSGGIQYF

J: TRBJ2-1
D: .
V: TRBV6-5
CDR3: CASSDSTSGLNEQFF

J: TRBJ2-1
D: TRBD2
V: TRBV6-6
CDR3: CASNQSPASRTSAIYNEQFF

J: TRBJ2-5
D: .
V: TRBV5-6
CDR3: CASSLGKGSQYF

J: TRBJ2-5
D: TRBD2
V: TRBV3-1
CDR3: CASSQGDTSGGTETQYF

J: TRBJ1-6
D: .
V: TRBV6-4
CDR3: CARSDPVGFLHF

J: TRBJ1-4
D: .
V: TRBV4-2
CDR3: CASSQDRAVNEKLFF

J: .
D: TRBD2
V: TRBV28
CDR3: CASSSIGTSVEQYF

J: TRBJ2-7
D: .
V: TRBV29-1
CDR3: CSVGPGGSYEQYF

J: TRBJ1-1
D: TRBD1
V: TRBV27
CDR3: CASSFNRGGTEAFF

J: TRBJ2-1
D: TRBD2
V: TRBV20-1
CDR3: CGAGLAGGLSYNEQFF

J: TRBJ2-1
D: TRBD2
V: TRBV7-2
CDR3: CASSFTSGNGEQFF

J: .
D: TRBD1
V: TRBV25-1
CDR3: CASSGTGAPEQYF

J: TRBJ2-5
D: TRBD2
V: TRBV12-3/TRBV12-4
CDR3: CASSTGLGNNEQYF

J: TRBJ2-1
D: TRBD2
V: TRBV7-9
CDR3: CAASTSGDEQFF

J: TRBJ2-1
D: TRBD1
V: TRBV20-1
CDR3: CSAFRQGGYNEQFF

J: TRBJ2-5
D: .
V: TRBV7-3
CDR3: CASSQNRQETQYF

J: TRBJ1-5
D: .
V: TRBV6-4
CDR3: CASSVGAGAADSNQPQHF

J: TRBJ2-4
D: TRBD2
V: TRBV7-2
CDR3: CASSRGRDVGEQYF

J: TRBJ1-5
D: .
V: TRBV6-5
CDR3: CASWGGNQPQHF

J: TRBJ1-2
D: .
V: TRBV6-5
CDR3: CASSYSEGSRDGYTF

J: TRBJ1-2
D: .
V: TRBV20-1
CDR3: CSAIIRPVGYTF

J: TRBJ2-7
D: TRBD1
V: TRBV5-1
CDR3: CASSLDREYSYEQYF

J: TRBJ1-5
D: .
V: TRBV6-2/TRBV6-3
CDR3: CVSSYLNSNQPQHF

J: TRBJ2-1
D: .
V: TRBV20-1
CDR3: CSAPGDRYNEQFF

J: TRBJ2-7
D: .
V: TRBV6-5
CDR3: CASRRRGDSSYEQYF

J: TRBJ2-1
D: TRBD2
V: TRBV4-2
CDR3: CASSQSLAGGPFPYNEQFF

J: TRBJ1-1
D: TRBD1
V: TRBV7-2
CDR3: CASSLGDRVRGAFF